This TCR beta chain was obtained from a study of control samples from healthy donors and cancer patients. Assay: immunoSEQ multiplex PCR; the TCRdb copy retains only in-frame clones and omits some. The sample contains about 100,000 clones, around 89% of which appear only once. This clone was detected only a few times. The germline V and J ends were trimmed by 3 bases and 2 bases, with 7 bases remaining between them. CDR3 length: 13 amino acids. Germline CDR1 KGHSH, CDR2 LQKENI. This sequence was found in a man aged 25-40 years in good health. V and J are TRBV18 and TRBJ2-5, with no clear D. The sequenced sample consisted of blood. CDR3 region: CASSPLLQETQYF. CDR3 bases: TGTGCCAGCTCACCCCTCTTGCAAGAGACCCAGTACTTC.